The 21 T cell receptor beta chains below were found in one sample sequenced in a study of blood T cell repertoires in COVID-19. TCRdb's table, derived via immunoSEQ multiplex PCR, lists solely in-frame clones and lacks some. The table shows about 170,000 clones, with 82% occurring only once. Material for sequencing was peripheral blood. These receptors all stem from an elderly woman with active or convalescent COVID-19.

The genes are TRBV2 and TRBJ2-7; TRBD2 aligns across 7 bases. The V and J ends lost 7 bases and 6 bases, in that order; junction bases with no gene match: 12. The CDR3 totals 14 residues. In germline, CDR1 is SNHLY, CDR2 FYNNEI. This CDR3 is CASIRRTSGFEQYF. CDR3 nucleotides: TGTGCCAGCATAAGAAGGACTAGTGGCTTCGAGCAGTACTTC.

V is TRBV5-6 and J is TRBJ2-1, with TRBD2 matching 8 bases. CDR1 is SGHDT and CDR2 is YYEEEE in the germline V gene. The CDR3 covers 13 residues. The junction had 3 bases not matched to a gene; V was cut back by 0 bases and J by 10 bases. Here the CDR3 reads CASSLVGGREQFF. As DNA, the CDR3 is TGTGCCAGCAGCTTGGTGGGCGGGAGGGAGCAGTTCTTC.

This chain joins TRBV2 and TRBJ2-7; 7 bases line up with TRBD1. Germline lookup yields CDR1 SNHLY and CDR2 FYNNEI. The ends lost 4 bases at V and 5 bases at J; junction bases unmatched: 8. The CDR3 runs to 14 residues. CDR3 nucleotide sequence: TGTGCCAGCAGTGTCCGACGAACAGGGGACGAGCAGTACTTC. Translated, it gives CASSVRRTGDEQYF.

V gene TRBV6-7 combines with J gene TRBJ1-2; D gene ambiguous. TRBV6-7 is an open reading frame whose function is uncertain. This CDR3 contains 14 residues. Deletions cut 5 bases from V and 2 bases from J, with 12 bases between. The CDR3 DNA reads as TGTGCCAGCAGTACCGGACTACCGAACTATGGCTACACCTTC. This codes for CASSTGLPNYGYTF.

V is TRBV27 and J is TRBJ2-7; D ambiguous. This CDR3 is 14 amino acids long. CDR1 is MNHEY, CDR2 SMNVEV, per germline (reference sequence). V was pared by 3 bases and J by 2 bases, with 11 bases between. The CDR3 loop is CASSLKRMAYEQYF. DNA for the CDR3: TGTGCCAGCAGTTTGAAGCGAATGGCCTACGAGCAGTACTTC.

V is TRBV19 and J is TRBJ1-3, with no clear D. The CDR3 is 16 residues long. From germline, CDR1 is LNHDA and CDR2 SQIVND (reference sequence). V was cut by 6 bases and J by 0 bases, with 15 bases left in between. The CDR3 spells CASSLMGYSSGNTIYF. DNA of the CDR3: TGTGCCAGTAGCTTGATGGGCTACTCCTCTGGAAACACCATATATTTT.

The rearrangement links TRBV27 to TRBJ1-1; no clear D gene. The CDR3 consists of 15 residues. From germline, CDR1 is MNHEY and CDR2 SMNVEV (reference sequence). With 2 bases removed from V and 3 bases from J, the gap between germline ends came to 13 bases. The CDR3 sequence is CASSLGRGWDTEAFF. For the CDR3, the DNA is TGTGCCAGCAGTTTAGGGCGGGGATGGGACACTGAAGCTTTCTTT.

The chain joins TRBV7-3 to TRBJ1-2; no clear D. Germline CDR1 reads SGHTA; CDR2 reads FQGTGA. The CDR3 has 12 residues. V lost 5 bases, J lost 8 bases, and 12 bases lay in between. The CDR3 nucleotides are TGTGCCAGCAGCGTCAAAACTGAGGGCTACACCTTC. Translated, it gives CASSVKTEGYTF.

This chain links TRBV28 with TRBJ2-1, with TRBD1 identical over 9 bases. V lost 2 bases, J lost 9 bases, and 8 bases stayed unmatched. Germline V gene sequence: CDR1 MDHEN, CDR2 SYDVKM. This CDR3 spans 15 amino acids. DNA for the CDR3: TGTGCCAGCAGTTTAAAACAGGGGGCGCTAGTTGAGCAGTTCTTC. It codes for CASSLKQGALVEQFF.

The chain employs TRBV7-9 and TRBJ1-1; TRBD1 agrees at 8 bases. Germline trimming cut 0 bases from V and 0 bases from J; bases unmatched to any gene: 12. In germline, CDR1 is SEHNR, CDR2 FQNEAQ (reference sequence). There are 19 residues in the CDR3. Here the CDR3 DNA reads TGTGCCAGCAGCTTAGCGGCCAGGGGGCTTGGTGGGGTGAACACTGAAGCTTTCTTT. This encodes CASSLAARGLGGVNTEAFF.

This clone was found once. This chain joins TRBV5-1 and TRBJ2-4, with TRBD2 matching over 12 bases. CDR1 is SGHRS, CDR2 YFSETQ, per germline. The CDR3 totals 14 residues. The V gene end was trimmed by 4 bases and the J gene end by 8 bases; junction bases not matched to a gene: 4. The CDR3 sequence is CASSPTSGSYIQYF. The DNA of the CDR3 is TGCGCCAGCAGCCCGACTAGCGGGAGTTACATTCAGTACTTC. Complete variable domain (other parts from reference TRBV5-1 and TRBJ2-4): KAGVTQTPRYLIKTRGQQVTLSCSPISGHRSVSWYQQTPGQGLQFLFEYFSETQRNKGNFPGRFSGRQFSNSRSEMNVSTLELGDSALYLCASSPTSGSYIQYFGAGTRLSVL.

This chain's CDR3 is CATSRGGQGRAFF. The CDR3 nucleotides are TGTGCCACCAGCAGGGGGGGGCAGGGGAGAGCTTTCTTT. The chain couples TRBV15 to TRBJ1-1; maybe TRBD1 (6 bases). The V gene lost 3 bases and the J gene lost 10 bases, with 15 bases spanning the gap. Per the germline V gene, CDR1 is LNHNV and CDR2 is YYDKDF (reference sequence). CDR3 length equals 13 residues. Supplemented by reference TRBV15 and TRBJ1-1, the full variable domain reads DAMVIQNPRYQVTQFGKPVTLSCSQTLNHNVMYWYQQKSSQAPKLLFHYYDKDFNNEADTPDNFQSRRPNTSFCFLDIRSPGLGDTAMYLCATSRGGQGRAFFGQGTRLTVV.

The rearrangement links TRBV25-1 to TRBJ2-5; 11 bases match TRBD2. After removal of 8 bases from V and 6 bases from J, the junction contained 8 bases not matched to a gene. There are 14 residues in the CDR3. CDR1 and CDR2 (germline): MGHDK, SYGVNS. CDR3 sequence reads: CASAYSGRGKTQYF. DNA for the CDR3: TGTGCCAGCGCGTATAGCGGGAGGGGAAAGACCCAGTACTTC.

V gene TRBV7-9 combines with J gene TRBJ1-5; 7 bases agree with TRBD1. Unmatched junction bases numbered 7, after V lost 4 bases and J lost 4 bases. CDR1 and CDR2 (germline): SEHNR, FQNEAQ (reference sequence). The CDR3 is made up of 15 amino acids. This CDR3 reads CASSWGTAENQPQHF. The CDR3 coding sequence is TGTGCCAGCAGCTGGGGGACAGCTGAGAATCAGCCCCAGCATTTT.

Only a few counts were recorded for this clone. The chain joins TRBV9 to TRBJ1-3, with D unresolved. The V and J ends lost 3 bases and 8 bases respectively, with 12 bases between them. Germline values: CDR1 SGDLS, CDR2 YYNGEE. This CDR3 region has 13 residues. The CDR3: CASSGRQEDTIYF. As DNA, the CDR3 is TGTGCCAGCAGCGGCCGGCAGGAGGACACCATATATTTT.

This clone has more than one count but fewer than ten. CDR3 loop: CASSTLGGARETQYF. The CDR3 nucleotides are TGTGCCAGCAGCACGCTCGGGGGGGCGCGGGAGACCCAGTACTTC. V usage is TRBV7-2 and J usage is TRBJ2-5; 8 bases fit TRBD2. In germline, CDR1 is SGHTA, CDR2 FQGNSA. The ends lost 5 bases at V and 5 bases at J; junction bases unmatched: 10. The CDR3 runs to 15 residues.

The chain is built from TRBV7-3 and TRBJ2-3; D possibly corresponds to TRBD1 (7 bases). The V and J ends lost 5 bases and 2 bases respectively, with 11 bases between them. The CDR3 loop spans 14 amino acids. Looked up from germline, CDR1 is SGHTA and CDR2 is FQGTGA. Here the CDR3 reads CASSAGQITDTQYF. For the CDR3, the DNA is TGTGCCAGCAGCGCGGGACAGATCACAGATACGCAGTATTTT.

CDR3 protein: CASSSVVGLNSPLHF. For the CDR3, the DNA is TGCGCCAGCAGCTCAGTCGTGGGGCTTAATTCACCCCTCCACTTT. V gene TRBV5-1 combines with J gene TRBJ1-6; D possibly corresponds to TRBD1 (5 bases). Between the trimmed V and J ends, which lost 3 bases and 6 bases, there was a span of 13 bases. The CDR3 loop spans 15 amino acids. Germline CDR1 and CDR2: SGHRS and YFSETQ.

V gene TRBV11-2 combines with J gene TRBJ2-3; possibly TRBD2 for D (6 bases). The germline V and J ends were trimmed by 1 base and 4 bases, with 15 bases remaining between them. The CDR3 consists of 16 residues. Germline loops: CDR1 SGHAT, CDR2 FQNNGV. In DNA, the CDR3 is TGTGCCAGCAGCTTAGGGTGGACTACCCGTCCAGATACGCAGTATTTT. It codes for CASSLGWTTRPDTQYF.

This chain links TRBV18 with TRBJ1-2; TRBD1 might be the D (5 bases). With 5 bases removed from V and 4 bases from J, the gap between germline ends came to 17 bases. CDR3 size: 15 residues. The germline V gene encodes CDR1 KGHSH and CDR2 LQKENI. The CDR3 loop reads CASSERIQGTYGYTF. In DNA, the CDR3 is TGTGCCAGCTCAGAAAGGATCCAGGGTACCTATGGCTACACCTTC.

The chain couples TRBV30 to TRBJ1-5; D might be TRBD1 (5 bases). The V end lost 1 base, the J end lost 3 bases, and 7 bases lay between the germline ends. This CDR3 has 13 amino acids. Germline V CDR1 and CDR2: GTSNPN, SVGIG (reference sequence). The CDR3 DNA follows: TGTGCCTGGAGTGAGGGGCTCAATCAGCCCCAGCATTTT. This translates into CAWSEGLNQPQHF.